These T cell receptor beta chains were read from a single sample in a study of cytomegalovirus exposure and HLA in healthy donors. The method was immunoSEQ multiplex PCR; TCRdb's version includes in-frame clones alone and lacks a portion of them. The sample carries about 120,000 clones, approximately 72% recorded once. Sequenced input: PBMCs. The origin of the receptors is a man between 18 and 35 years old in good health and CMV-seronegative. Each CDR3 is given with its conserved first and last residue. D genes are given only for firm matches. Expanded clones are given a class, and other clones once, few, many or no size at all.

V,D,size,J,CDR3,DNA
TRBV30,TRBD2,.,TRBJ2-1,CAWSVITGGPNEQFF,TGTGCCTGGAGTGTGATTACGGGAGGGCCGAATGAGCAGTTCTTC
TRBV28,.,.,TRBJ2-1,CASSLRGWQFF,TGTGCCAGCAGTTTAAGGGGGTGGCAGTTCTTC
TRBV5-5,TRBD1,few,TRBJ1-1,CASSGGQTLNTEAFF,TGTGCCAGCAGCGGGGGACAGACTTTGAACACTGAAGCTTTCTTT
TRBV5-1,TRBD1,few,TRBJ1-1,CASSPYPGQGQAFF,TGCGCCAGCAGCCCCTACCCCGGACAGGGGCAAGCTTTCTTT
TRBV4-2,TRBD1,.,TRBJ2-7,CASSHPGQGHEQYF,TGTGCCAGCAGCCACCCGGGACAGGGGCACGAGCAGTACTTC
TRBV6-5,.,.,TRBJ2-7,CASSYSIWSSYEQYF,TGTGCCAGCAGTTACTCGATCTGGAGCTCCTACGAGCAGTACTTC
TRBV19,TRBD2,.,TRBJ2-1,CAVSSGSRSYNEQFF,TGTGCAGTGAGTAGCGGGAGCCGCTCCTACAATGAGCAGTTCTTC
TRBV7-9,.,.,TRBJ2-1,CASSPRQMVNEQFF,TGTGCCAGCAGCCCCAGACAAATGGTCAATGAGCAGTTCTTC
TRBV10-3,TRBD1,.,TRBJ1-2,CAIRVGTGAYGYTF,TGTGCCATCAGGGTAGGGACAGGGGCTTATGGCTACACCTTC
TRBV18,.,few,TRBJ2-1,CASSPRSEQFF,TGTGCCAGCTCACCACGCAGTGAGCAGTTCTTC
TRBV25-1,.,few,TRBJ1-6,CASREQGSNSPLHF,TGTGCCAGCAGGGAACAGGGTTCGAATTCACCCCTCCACTTT
TRBV28,.,.,TRBJ1-4,CASSTIGGEKNEKLFF,TGTGCCAGCAGTACCATTGGGGGCGAGAAAAATGAAAAACTGTTTTTT
TRBV7-9,TRBD1,.,TRBJ2-7,CASSLAVQGAVDEQYF,TGTGCCAGCAGCTTAGCAGTACAGGGGGCTGTCGACGAGCAGTACTTC
TRBV5-1,TRBD1,.,TRBJ1-2,CASSLDAQGALHGYTF,TGCGCCAGCAGCTTGGACGCACAGGGGGCGCTTCATGGCTACACCTTC